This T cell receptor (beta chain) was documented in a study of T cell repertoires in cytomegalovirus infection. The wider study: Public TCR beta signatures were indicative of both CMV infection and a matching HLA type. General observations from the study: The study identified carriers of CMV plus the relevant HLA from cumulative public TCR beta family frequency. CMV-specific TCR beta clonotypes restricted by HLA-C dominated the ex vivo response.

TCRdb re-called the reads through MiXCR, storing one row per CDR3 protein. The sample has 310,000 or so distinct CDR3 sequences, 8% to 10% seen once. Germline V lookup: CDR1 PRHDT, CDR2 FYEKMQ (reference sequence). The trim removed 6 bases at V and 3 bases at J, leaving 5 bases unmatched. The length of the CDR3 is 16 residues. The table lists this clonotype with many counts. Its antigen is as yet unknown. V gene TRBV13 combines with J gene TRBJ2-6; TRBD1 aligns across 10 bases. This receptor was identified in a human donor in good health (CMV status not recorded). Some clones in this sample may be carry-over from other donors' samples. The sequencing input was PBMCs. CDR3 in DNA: TGTGCCAGCAGGGACAGGGGGGGAAGTGGGGCCAACGTCCTGACTTTC. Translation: CASRDRGGSGANVLTF. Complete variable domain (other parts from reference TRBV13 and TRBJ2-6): AAGVIQSPRHLIKEKRETATLKCYPIPRHDTVYWYQQGPGQDPQFLISFYEKMQSDKGSIPDRFSAQQFSDYHSELNMSSLELGDSALYFCASRDRGGSGANVLTFGAGSRLTVL.